This TCR beta chain was obtained from a study of blood T cell repertoires in COVID-19. This CDR3 has 14 amino acids. CDR1 is SNHLY, CDR2 FYNNEI, per germline. V shed 6 bases, J shed 10 bases, and the junction held 9 bases outside the gene matches. How the authors handled the data: Reference gene primers were amplified, and this amplification served to estimate nucleated cell counts. The repertoire was sequenced with immunoSEQ multiplex PCR; TCRdb's copy has only in-frame clones and lacks some. V, J and clone size derive from that table, while D and trimming were established from the DNA sequence. This table holds approximately 300,000 clones, 85% found once. Participants were aged roughly 18 to 89 years from around 25 US areas. People in the exposed group encountered a COVID-19 case within 2 weeks before entering the study.

The TCR sequence derives from a young woman who had been exposed to COVID-19. Material for sequencing was PBMCs or T cells enriched from blood (not recorded which). The chain recombines TRBV2 with TRBJ1-6; 7 bases fit TRBD1. The CDR3 bases are TGTGCCAGCAGGGAACGACAGGGAGAATCACCCCTCCACTTT. Its translation is CASRERQGESPLHF.